The 15 T cell receptor beta chains listed next were all sequenced from one sample in a study of blood T cell repertoires in COVID-19. Here immunoSEQ multiplex PCR was the method, and the copy in TCRdb shows in-frame clones only, minus some. The data show 80,000 to 95,000 clones, around four fifths seen once. Material for sequencing was peripheral blood. The receptor set was obtained from a woman older than 75 with acute or convalescent COVID-19.

V is TRBV7-2 and J is TRBJ2-3; 7 bases match TRBD2. V lost 5 bases, J lost 3 bases, and 8 bases stayed unmatched. This CDR3 is 15 amino acids long. Germline V gene data show CDR1 as SGHTA and CDR2 as FQGNSA. The CDR3 loop reads CASSNRLAGTDTQYF. CDR3 nucleotides: TGTGCCAGCAGCAATCGACTAGCTGGTACAGATACGCAGTATTTT.

The sample holds a few counts of this clone. This rearrangement joins TRBV5-4 to TRBJ2-5, with 9 bases aligning to TRBD1. Losses at the gene ends were 4 bases for V and 5 bases for J; bases not matched to a gene: 9. The length of the CDR3 is 15 residues. The germline CDR1 and CDR2 sequences are SGHNT and YYREEE (reference sequence). The chain's CDR3 is CASSARQGTGETQYF. CDR3 in DNA: TGTGCCAGCAGCGCAAGACAGGGGACAGGGGAGACCCAGTACTTC.

The chain's CDR3 is CSVDNPGGETQYF. CDR3 DNA: TGCAGCGTTGACAACCCAGGGGGAGAGACCCAGTACTTC. J is TRBJ2-5 and V is TRBV29-1; 7 bases map to TRBD1. The CDR3 totals 13 residues. Germline CDR1 SQVTM, CDR2 ANQGSEA. The V gene end was trimmed by 3 bases and the J gene end by 4 bases; junction bases not matched to a gene: 5.

Here the CDR3 reads CASSPLGRTGMNTEAFF. The CDR3 coding sequence is TGTGCCAGCTCACCACTCGGGCGGACAGGGATGAACACTGAAGCTTTCTTT. The chain joins TRBV18 to TRBJ1-1; TRBD1 aligns across 8 bases. Germline assignment: CDR1 KGHSH and CDR2 LQKENI. V shed 1 base, J shed 0 bases, and the junction held 7 bases outside the gene matches. The CDR3 is 17 amino acids.

This clone has only one observation. The chain uses TRBV7-6 and TRBJ2-2; 8 positions match TRBD1. The germline gives CDR1 SGHVS, CDR2 FNYEAQ. There are 16 residues in the CDR3. V lost 0 bases, J lost 6 bases, and 6 bases stayed unmatched. The CDR3 region is CASSLAETGVSGELFF. In DNA, the CDR3 is TGTGCCAGCAGCTTAGCTGAGACAGGGGTCTCCGGGGAGCTGTTTTTT.

This clone was picked up a small number of times. The V and J genes are TRBV11-2 and TRBJ2-5; 7 nucleotides align to TRBD1. Trimming cost V 5 bases and J 6 bases; bases outside gene matches: 9. This CDR3 has 14 amino acids. CDR1 is SGHAT and CDR2 is FQNNGV in the germline V gene. CDR3 region: CASSPQTGRQTQYF. The CDR3, as DNA: TGTGCCAGCAGCCCCCAGACAGGGCGGCAGACCCAGTACTTC.

The V gene is TRBV7-2, the J gene TRBJ2-3; 9 bases line up with TRBD2. Per germline, CDR1 SGHTA and CDR2 FQGNSA. The CDR3 runs to 15 residues. With V trimmed by 7 bases and J by 4 bases, 9 bases remained unmatched. CDR3 nucleotides: TGTGCCAGCACCCAACTAGCGGGCCTATCAGATACGCAGTATTTT. This sequence encodes CASTQLAGLSDTQYF.

V gene TRBV19 combines with J gene TRBJ2-5; TRBD2 aligns across 7 bases. The CDR3 extends over 11 amino acids. Unmatched junction bases numbered 0, after V lost 4 bases and J lost 7 bases. Germline CDR1 LNHDA, CDR2 SQIVND (reference sequence). The CDR3 protein is CASSSGGTQYF. The DNA for the CDR3 is TGTGCCAGTAGTAGCGGGGGGACCCAGTACTTC.

This chain uses TRBV5-1 with TRBJ1-6; tentative D call: TRBD1 (5 bases). V was clipped by 2 bases and J by 3 bases, with 9 bases between them. CDR3 length: 15 residues. Germline V gives CDR1 SGHRS, CDR2 YFSETQ. Here the CDR3 DNA reads TGCGCCAGCAGCTTCGGGGGGATCTATAATTCACCCCTCCACTTT. Amino acids: CASSFGGIYNSPLHF. Filled out from reference TRBV5-1 and TRBJ1-6, the complete variable domain reads KAGVTQTPRYLIKTRGQQVTLSCSPISGHRSVSWYQQTPGQGLQFLFEYFSETQRNKGNFPGRFSGRQFSNSRSEMNVSTLELGDSALYLCASSFGGIYNSPLHFGNGTRLTVT.

The rearrangement joins TRBV5-4 to TRBJ2-5, with TRBD1 matching over 10 bases. Germline lookup yields CDR1 SGHNT and CDR2 YYREEE (reference sequence). This CDR3 comprises 17 residues. The trim removed 4 bases at V and 1 base at J, leaving 10 bases unmatched. The CDR3 DNA sequence: TGTGCCAGCAGCCCCTATTCCGGGACAGGGGTCCAAGAGACCCAGTACTTC. Its translation: CASSPYSGTGVQETQYF.

CDR3 in amino acids: CASSQEGRGRSGANVLTF. The CDR3 DNA sequence: TGTGCCAGCAGCCAAGAAGGCAGGGGGCGGTCTGGGGCCAACGTCCTGACTTTC. The V and J genes are TRBV3-1 (or the pseudogene TRBV3-2) and TRBJ2-6, with 8 bases identical to TRBD1. Germline loops: CDR1 LGHDT, CDR2 YNNKEL (reference sequence). CDR3 length: 18 residues. J was trimmed by 1 base and V by 0 bases; bases with no gene match: 5.

V usage is TRBV7-3 and J usage is TRBJ1-1; D perhaps matches TRBD1 (6 bases). V was trimmed by 3 bases and J by 3 bases, leaving 11 bases between them. Germline V CDR1 and CDR2: SGHTA, FQGTGA. This CDR3 region has 14 residues. CDR3 DNA: TGTGCCAGCAGCTTGGACAGTCAGTACACTGAAGCTTTCTTT. Its translation is CASSLDSQYTEAFF.

The chain uses TRBV19 and TRBJ2-7; TRBD2 matches at 14 bases. Germline CDR1 reads LNHDA; CDR2 reads SQIVND (reference sequence). This CDR3 has 15 amino acids. Trimming at V came to 9 bases and at J to 7 bases, leaving 11 bases not matched to a gene. In DNA form, the CDR3 reads TGTGCCAGCCGAATAGGGGGGACTAGCGGGAGTGAGCAGTACTTC. Its protein product is CASRIGGTSGSEQYF. The full variable domain, with the rest looked up from reference TRBV19 and TRBJ2-7, is DGGITQSPKYLFRKEGQNVTLSCEQNLNHDAMYWYRQDPGQGLRLIYYSQIVNDFQKGDIAEGYSVSREKKESFPLTVTSAQKNPTAFYLCASRIGGTSGSEQYFGPGTRLTVT.

This chain links TRBV19 with TRBJ1-5; D gene uncertain. CDR1 and CDR2 (germline): LNHDA, SQIVND (reference sequence). This CDR3 spans 15 amino acids. V shed 3 bases and J shed 9 bases, with 18 bases lying between them. The CDR3 region is CASSIDGSTLGPQHF. The CDR3, as DNA: TGTGCCAGTAGTATTGACGGTAGCACTCTTGGGCCCCAGCATTTT.

The J gene is TRBJ2-6, the V gene TRBV7-8, with TRBD2 matching 14 bases. CDR1 SGHVS and CDR2 FQNEAQ come from the germline V gene. V lost 5 bases to trimming and J lost 2 bases; unmatched junction nucleotides: 20. The CDR3 totals 23 residues. The DNA for the CDR3 is TGTGCCAGCAGCCGAATCAAATCCCGACAGAGACTAGCGGGAGGGGCTGGGGCCAACGTCCTGACTTTC. It specifies CASSRIKSRQRLAGGAGANVLTF.